These T cell receptor beta chains were read from a single sample in a study of OX40 agonist ivuxolimab in advanced cancers. Profiled with immunoSEQ multiplex PCR; TCRdb holds only in-frame clones, not every one. The profile shows approximately 89,000 clones, 91% of them singletons. Here the sequenced sample was CD4+ or CD8+ T cells sorted from blood, taken in a trial of the OX40 agonist ivuxolimab. These receptors originate from an adult with an advanced solid tumor such as melanoma, head and neck, liver or kidney cancer. Each CDR3 is given without its conserved first and last residue. Each record gives: D gene, CDR3 length, J gene, V gene, CDR3 protein. The D gene is left open where the match is weak.

d_gene: NA
len: 11
j_gene: TRBJ2-3
v_gene: TRBV11-2
CDR3aa: ASSLGLGDTQY

d_gene: NA
len: 9
j_gene: TRBJ1-2
v_gene: TRBV28
CDR3aa: ASNPGYGYT

d_gene: NA
len: 12
j_gene: TRBJ1-2
v_gene: TRBV5-6
CDR3aa: ASSPGLAVPGYT

d_gene: TRBD1
len: 14
j_gene: TRBJ1-3
v_gene: TRBV28
CDR3aa: ASSLSQGVPGNTIY

d_gene: NA
len: 13
j_gene: TRBJ2-3
v_gene: TRBV4-1
CDR3aa: ASSQFEWGTDTQY

d_gene: TRBD2
len: 12
j_gene: TRBJ2-3
v_gene: TRBV5-1
CDR3aa: ASSLAGATDTQY

d_gene: NA
len: 11
j_gene: TRBJ1-2
v_gene: TRBV25-1
CDR3aa: ASTGGHRYGYT

d_gene: TRBD2
len: 13
j_gene: TRBJ2-5
v_gene: TRBV11-2
CDR3aa: ASSRSGGEVETQY

d_gene: NA
len: 11
j_gene: TRBJ1-4
v_gene: TRBV30
CDR3aa: AGSQGANEKLF

d_gene: NA
len: 12
j_gene: TRBJ1-5
v_gene: TRBV19
CDR3aa: ASSIVAAGQPQH

d_gene: TRBD2
len: 13
j_gene: TRBJ2-4
v_gene: TRBV5-4
CDR3aa: ASSLLGGLGNIQY

d_gene: NA
len: 15
j_gene: TRBJ2-1
v_gene: TRBV21-1
CDR3aa: ASSNSSADFPYNEQF

d_gene: TRBD1
len: 11
j_gene: TRBJ1-2
v_gene: TRBV29-1
CDR3aa: SVGTGWGYGYT

d_gene: NA
len: 10
j_gene: TRBJ1-2
v_gene: TRBV19
CDR3aa: AVRLANYGYT

d_gene: TRBD1
len: 15
j_gene: TRBJ1-2
v_gene: TRBV9
CDR3aa: ASSGGGQSLANYGYT

d_gene: TRBD1
len: 15
j_gene: TRBJ1-5
v_gene: TRBV18
CDR3aa: ASSPLSGGDKGQPQH

d_gene: TRBD2
len: 13
j_gene: TRBJ2-2
v_gene: TRBV6-1
CDR3aa: ASIPGGGGTGELF

d_gene: NA
len: 21
j_gene: TRBJ1-6
v_gene: TRBV5-1
CDR3aa: ASRPGPEFMGGRFSVEYSPLH

d_gene: TRBD2
len: 15
j_gene: TRBJ2-1
v_gene: TRBV7-8
CDR3aa: ASSRRLAGGPNNEQF

d_gene: NA
len: 10
j_gene: TRBJ2-3
v_gene: TRBV30
CDR3aa: AWKSLGDTQY

d_gene: TRBD1
len: 13
j_gene: TRBJ1-5
v_gene: TRBV30
CDR3aa: AWSLGQGANQPQH

d_gene: NA
len: 11
j_gene: TRBJ2-7
v_gene: TRBV5-6
CDR3aa: ASSFGTAYEQY

d_gene: NA
len: 14
j_gene: TRBJ2-7
v_gene: TRBV7-9
CDR3aa: ASSPRVGGVSYEQY